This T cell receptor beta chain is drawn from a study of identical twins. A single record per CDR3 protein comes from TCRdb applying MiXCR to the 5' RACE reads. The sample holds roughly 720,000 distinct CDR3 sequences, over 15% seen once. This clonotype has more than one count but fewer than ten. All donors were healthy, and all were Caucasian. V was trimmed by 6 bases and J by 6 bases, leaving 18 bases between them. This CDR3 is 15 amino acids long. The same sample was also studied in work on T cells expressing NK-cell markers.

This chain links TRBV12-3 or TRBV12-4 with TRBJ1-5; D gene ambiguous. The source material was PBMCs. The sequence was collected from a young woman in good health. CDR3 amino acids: CASSLRLVTGQPQHF. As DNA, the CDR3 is TGTGCCAGCAGCCTCCGGCTGGTAACCGGTCAGCCCCAGCATTTT.